Listed here are 15 T cell receptor beta chains from one sample, sequenced in a study of control samples from healthy donors and cancer patients. Libraries were prepared by immunoSEQ multiplex PCR; TCRdb keeps only in-frame clonotypes and omits some of them. The table lists over 55,000 clones, about 91% of them singletons. Sequences were obtained from PBMCs. The receptors were sampled from a man aged 30-40 years with colorectal cancer.

This clone was counted a few times. The rearrangement links TRBV6-6 to TRBJ1-5; no reliable D call. V dropped 6 bases and J dropped 4 bases, with 10 bases sitting between them. Germline CDR1 is MNHNY and CDR2 is SVGAGI (reference sequence). The CDR3 spans 13 residues. CDR3 residues: CASSSTDNQPQHF. CDR3 bases: TGTGCCAGCAGCTCGACGGATAATCAGCCCCAGCATTTT.

The CDR3 DNA is TGTGCCAGCAGGGGCACCGCTCCTGACCTCCATTTT. This codes for CASRGTAPDLHF. The chain has TRBV7-9 and TRBJ1-5; no clear D gene. Germline V lookup: CDR1 SEHNR, CDR2 FQNEAQ (reference sequence). The CDR3 consists of 12 residues. V gave up 6 bases and J gave up 16 bases, with 19 bases separating them.

The chain joins TRBV18 to TRBJ2-3, with 14 bases aligning to TRBD2. The germline CDR1 and CDR2 sequences are KGHSH and LQKENI. This CDR3 comprises 17 residues. The ends lost 6 bases at V and 1 base at J; junction bases unmatched: 6. The CDR3 loop is CASSPTSGGGGTDTQYF. The CDR3 nucleotides are TGTGCCAGCTCCCCGACTAGCGGGGGGGGTGGCACAGATACGCAGTATTTT.

The chain is built from TRBV5-1 and TRBJ1-6; D is uncertain. The CDR3 covers 17 residues. Trimming stripped 4 bases from V and 3 bases from J, with 17 bases between. Germline CDR1 SGHRS, CDR2 YFSETQ. Written as DNA, the CDR3 is TGCGCCAGCAGCCCCTGGGCCTTGGGTGGCTATAATTCACCCCTCCACTTT. Its translation is CASSPWALGGYNSPLHF.

The gene calls are TRBV6-5 and TRBJ1-1, with TRBD1 as a possible D gene (6 bases). The V end was cut by 6 bases, the J end by 0 bases, with 11 bases between. Germline V gene data show CDR1 as MNHEY and CDR2 as SVGAGI. The CDR3 has 14 amino acids. The CDR3 loop reads CASSLAGVNTEAFF. In DNA form, the CDR3 reads TGTGCCAGCAGCCTAGCAGGGGTGAACACTGAAGCTTTCTTT.

This rearrangement joins TRBV5-1 to TRBJ2-2; D may be TRBD1 (7 bases). Trimming pared 3 bases from V and 6 bases from J, leaving 18 bases between. This CDR3 spans 16 amino acids. Per the germline V gene, CDR1 is SGHRS and CDR2 is YFSETQ. CDR3 sequence reads: CASSSFSAGGPGELFF. The CDR3 DNA follows: TGCGCCAGCAGCTCATTTTCGGCAGGGGGGCCCGGGGAGCTGTTTTTT.

V usage is TRBV15 and J usage is TRBJ1-1; D not certain. Trimming removed 3 bases at V and 8 bases at J, with 13 bases between. This CDR3 contains 13 residues. Germline CDR1 is LNHNV and CDR2 is YYDKDF (reference sequence). This CDR3 is CATSRDRGEEAFF. The CDR3 coding sequence is TGTGCCACCAGCAGGGACCGGGGAGAGGAAGCTTTCTTT.

CDR3 protein: CASSQGEHRGNTIYF. The CDR3, as DNA: TGCGCCAGCAGCCAAGGAGAACATAGAGGAAACACCATATATTTT. The chain joins TRBV4-1 to TRBJ1-3; D call uncertain. Trimming removed 1 base from V and 4 bases from J, with 11 bases in between. The germline CDR1 and CDR2 sequences are MGHRA and YSYEKL. CDR3 length: 15 residues.

The genes are TRBV11-2 and TRBJ1-4; maybe TRBD1 (6 bases). CDR3 length equals 13 residues. CDR1 is SGHAT, CDR2 FQNNGV, per germline. Trimming pared 3 bases from V and 8 bases from J, leaving 10 bases between. The CDR3 DNA is TGTGCCAGCAGCTTTAGGGACACCGAAAAACTGTTTTTT. Its translation is CASSFRDTEKLFF.

This rearrangement joins TRBV5-1 to TRBJ2-7, with D possibly TRBD2 on 5 matching bases. CDR1 and CDR2 (germline): SGHRS, YFSETQ. The CDR3 is 12 residues long. Trimming left V 0 bases short and J 6 bases short, with 7 bases between. The CDR3: CASSLGAGEQYF. DNA of the CDR3: TGCGCCAGCAGCTTGGGGGCGGGCGAGCAGTACTTC. The entire variable domain, with the rest obtained from reference TRBV5-1 and TRBJ2-7, is as follows: KAGVTQTPRYLIKTRGQQVTLSCSPISGHRSVSWYQQTPGQGLQFLFEYFSETQRNKGNFPGRFSGRQFSNSRSEMNVSTLELGDSALYLCASSLGAGEQYFGPGTRLTVT.

J is TRBJ1-1 and V is TRBV5-4, with TRBD1 as a possible D gene (5 bases). CDR1 is SGHNT and CDR2 is YYREEE in the germline V gene (reference sequence). The V gene lost 0 bases and the J gene lost 0 bases, with 21 bases spanning the gap. This CDR3 is built from 19 residues. CDR3 amino acids: CASSLGYIVQGRMNTEAFF. For the CDR3, the DNA is TGTGCCAGCAGCTTGGGGTATATTGTGCAGGGTCGGATGAACACTGAAGCTTTCTTT.

A single count supports this clone. V gene TRBV7-8 combines with J gene TRBJ1-6; D is possibly TRBD1 (5 bases). CDR1 SGHVS and CDR2 FQNEAQ come from the germline V gene. Deletions cut 0 bases from V and 5 bases from J, with 11 bases between. The CDR3 loop spans 16 amino acids. CDR3 sequence (DNA): TGTGCCAGCAGCTTAGCGTTGGGACGGCATAATTCACCCCTCCACTTT. Amino acid sequence: CASSLALGRHNSPLHF.

V is TRBV19 and J is TRBJ2-1; TRBD1 aligns across 11 bases. Germline V gene lookup returns CDR1 LNHDA and CDR2 SQIVND (reference sequence). The trim removed 8 bases at V and 4 bases at J, leaving 7 bases unmatched. The CDR3 is made up of 15 amino acids. The CDR3 protein is CASGTGTGGYNEQFF. The CDR3 bases are TGTGCCAGTGGGACCGGGACAGGGGGATACAATGAGCAGTTCTTC.

The chain couples TRBV27 to TRBJ2-2; 9 nucleotides line up with TRBD1. In germline, CDR1 is MNHEY, CDR2 SMNVEV (reference sequence). The length of the CDR3 is 17 residues. Unmatched junction bases numbered 13, after V lost 4 bases and J lost 7 bases. CDR3 nucleotides: TGTGCCAGCAGTTCCTGGACAGGGGTAGAGGCAGGCGGGGAGCTGTTTTTT. Residues: CASSSWTGVEAGGELFF.

The chain employs TRBV10-2 and TRBJ2-2, with a weak D call TRBD2 (5 bases). From germline, CDR1 is WSHSY and CDR2 SAAADI. V lost 0 bases, J lost 7 bases, and 9 bases lay in between. This CDR3 region has 14 residues. CDR3 in amino acids: CASSESTRVGELFF. Written as DNA, the CDR3 is TGCGCCAGCAGTGAGTCGACGAGGGTCGGGGAGCTGTTTTTT.